This passage covers 20 T cell receptor beta chains from one sample sequenced in a study of blood T cells in healthy people across ages. The authors ran a second PCR of roughly 6 to 12 cycles using a sample-barcoded 5' primer and a J-beta primer mix. MiXCR, run by TCRdb on the 5' RACE reads, gives a single entry per CDR3 protein. Seen here are some 900,000 distinct CDR3 sequences, 45% to 50% observed once, and the top ten hold around an eighth. The specimen sequenced was blood. These receptors came from a man under 40 in good health.

The rearrangement links TRBV3-1 to TRBJ2-7, with 12 bases fitting TRBD2. J lost 3 bases, V lost 7 bases, and 7 bases had no gene match. Germline CDR1 and CDR2: LGHDT and YNNKEL (reference sequence). The CDR3 contains 15 residues. The CDR3 DNA is TGTGCCAGCACGGGCATGACTAGCGGGAGCTACGAGCAGTACTTC. Protein product: CASTGMTSGSYEQYF.

CDR3 in amino acids: CASSLQGDLAKNIQYF. The CDR3 nucleotides are TGTGCCAGCAGCCTCCAGGGGGACCTAGCCAAAAACATTCAGTACTTC. The rearrangement joins TRBV28 to TRBJ2-4, with TRBD1 matching 7 bases. Trimming took 6 bases from V and 0 from J; bases not matched to a gene: 8. Germline V gene data show CDR1 as MDHEN and CDR2 as SYDVKM. The CDR3 contains 16 residues.

The V gene is TRBV3-1, the J gene TRBJ2-3, with 8 bases identical to TRBD1. CDR3 length equals 17 residues. The V segment lost 4 bases and the J segment 6 bases; nucleotides outside the gene matches: 15. Germline V gives CDR1 LGHDT, CDR2 YNNKEL (reference sequence). The CDR3 DNA follows: TGTGCCAGCAGCCCCCCCCCTAGACAGGGGAAGGGGGATACGCAGTATTTT. This translates into CASSPPPRQGKGDTQYF.

This clonotype was counted only a few times. This chain uses TRBV5-1 with TRBJ2-7; TRBD2 aligns across 7 bases. Trimming at V came to 3 bases and at J to 2 bases, leaving 5 bases not matched to a gene. The CDR3 is 14 amino acids. CDR1 is SGHRS and CDR2 is YFSETQ in the germline V gene. Here the CDR3 DNA reads TGCGCCAGCAGCTCGGGAGGCGAAGCCTACGAGCAGTACTTC. Protein: CASSSGGEAYEQYF.

V usage is TRBV3-1 and J usage is TRBJ2-7; weak D call: TRBD1 (6 bases). There are 13 residues in the CDR3. V lost 3 bases and J lost 6, with 12 bases in between. Germline CDR1 reads LGHDT; CDR2 reads YNNKEL (reference sequence). The CDR3 DNA reads TGTGCCAGCAGCCAGTTACGAGGGGGCGAGCAGTACTTC. As protein: CASSQLRGGEQYF.

V usage is TRBV5-1 and J usage is TRBJ2-3; TRBD2 is a possible D gene (7 bases). This CDR3 spans 15 amino acids. Per germline, CDR1 SGHRS and CDR2 YFSETQ. V was cut by 1 base and J by 2 bases, with 11 bases left in between. CDR3 nucleotides: TGCGCCAGCAGCTTGCGCGGGGGCTACACAGATACGCAGTATTTT. Its protein is CASSLRGGYTDTQYF. The whole variable domain, remainder taken from reference TRBV5-1 and TRBJ2-3, is KAGVTQTPRYLIKTRGQQVTLSCSPISGHRSVSWYQQTPGQGLQFLFEYFSETQRNKGNFPGRFSGRQFSNSRSEMNVSTLELGDSALYLCASSLRGGYTDTQYFGPGTRLTVL.

This chain connects TRBV20-1 to TRBJ2-7; D not resolved. V lost 6 bases to trimming and J lost 1 base, with 13 bases between them. CDR3 length equals 13 residues. CDR1 DFQATT and CDR2 SNEGSKA come from the germline V gene (reference sequence). The CDR3: CSASVVGSYEQYF. The CDR3 nucleotides read TGCAGTGCGTCGGTAGTGGGTTCCTACGAGCAGTACTTC.

The chain is built from TRBV12-3 or TRBV12-4 and TRBJ2-5, with D hard to call. The CDR3 is 11 residues long. Trimming took 6 bases from V and 11 from J, leaving 13 bases between them. This CDR3 is CASRTGTVQYF. In DNA form, the CDR3 reads TGTGCCAGCAGAACCGGCACGGTGCAGTACTTC.

Points on this clonotype: Just one base apart from a much larger clone, this may be a read error. In DNA form, the CDR3 reads TGTGCCAGCAGTGATGATGGGACAAACTATGGCTACACCTTC. This codes for CASSDDGTNYGYTF. The chain carries TRBV27 and TRBJ1-2; D may be TRBD1 (6 bases). The CDR3 is 14 amino acids. Germline lookup yields CDR1 MNHEY and CDR2 SMNVEV (reference sequence). V lost 5 bases to trimming and J lost 2 bases, with 12 bases between them.

The sample holds a few counts of this clonotype. The chain joins TRBV5-1 to TRBJ1-1; D may be TRBD1 (6 bases). The CDR3 has 13 residues. Germline V lookup: CDR1 SGHRS, CDR2 YFSETQ. The germline V and J ends were trimmed by 4 bases and 3 bases, with 10 bases remaining between them. The CDR3 reads CASSITGYTEAFF. The DNA for the CDR3 is TGCGCCAGCAGCATCACAGGGTACACTGAAGCTTTCTTT. The complete variable domain, with remaining parts taken from reference TRBV5-1 and TRBJ1-1, reads KAGVTQTPRYLIKTRGQQVTLSCSPISGHRSVSWYQQTPGQGLQFLFEYFSETQRNKGNFPGRFSGRQFSNSRSEMNVSTLELGDSALYLCASSITGYTEAFFGQGTRLTVV.

This clonotype was observed a single time. V and J are TRBV7-9 and TRBJ2-1, with 7 bases identical to TRBD2. The CDR3 covers 16 residues. The germline gives CDR1 SEHNR, CDR2 FQNEAQ (reference sequence). J was trimmed by 3 bases and V by 7 bases; bases with no gene match: 12. In DNA form, the CDR3 reads TGTGCCAGCAACCCCATGGGGCTAGCGGTCTACAATGAGCAGTTCTTC. Translation: CASNPMGLAVYNEQFF.

The chain is built from TRBV5-4 and TRBJ2-5, with D unresolved. The germline CDR1 and CDR2 sequences are SGHNT and YYREEE (reference sequence). CDR3 length: 15 residues. The V and J ends lost 0 bases and 1 base respectively, with 10 bases between them. CDR3 residues: CASSLETEPQETQYF. The CDR3 coding sequence is TGTGCCAGCAGCTTGGAAACAGAACCCCAAGAGACCCAGTACTTC.

V is TRBV27 and J is TRBJ2-3; 9 bases match TRBD2. This CDR3 is 15 amino acids long. V gave up 6 bases and J gave up 6 bases; unmatched junction bases: 10. Germline CDR1 reads MNHEY; CDR2 reads SMNVEV (reference sequence). CDR3 loop: CASRLAGGAVDTQYF. The CDR3 nucleotides are TGTGCCAGCAGACTAGCGGGCGGAGCAGTCGATACGCAGTATTTT.

This chain connects TRBV7-2 to TRBJ2-7; D unclear. The V gene's germline CDR1 is SGHTA and CDR2 FQGNSA. CDR3 size: 14 residues. V shed 1 base and J shed 4 bases, with 11 bases lying between them. This CDR3 is CASSLEGPRYEQYF. DNA of the CDR3: TGTGCCAGCAGCTTAGAAGGGCCCAGGTACGAGCAGTACTTC.

This sequence joins TRBV6-2 or TRBV6-3 and TRBJ1-6; D remains unclear. Trimming removed 5 bases from V and 13 bases from J, with 18 bases in between. Germline CDR1 is MNHEY and CDR2 is SVGEGT. The CDR3 extends over 14 amino acids. Here the CDR3 reads CASSPPDGLGPLHF. In DNA, the CDR3 is TGTGCCAGCAGTCCTCCCGACGGCCTCGGGCCCCTCCACTTT.

Turning to this clonotype: One base away lies a much larger clone, so this may be a sequencing read error. The rearrangement links TRBV6-5 to TRBJ1-5; tentatively, D is TRBD1 (5 bases). This CDR3 is 16 amino acids long. CDR1 and CDR2 (germline): MNHEY, SVGAGI. V was clipped by 6 bases and J by 3 bases, with 18 bases between them. CDR3 nucleotide sequence: TGTGCCAGCAGCCCTGCGGGAGGGGCGTCCAATCAGCCCCAGCATTTT. The encoded protein is CASSPAGGASNQPQHF.

The CDR3 sequence is CSARDLGNQPQHF. CDR3 nucleotide sequence: TGCAGTGCTAGAGATCTAGGGAATCAGCCCCAGCATTTT. V is TRBV20-1 and J is TRBJ1-5; D call uncertain. Germline V gives CDR1 DFQATT, CDR2 SNEGSKA (reference sequence). The CDR3 consists of 13 residues. Trimming removed 0 bases at V and 4 bases at J, with 7 bases between.

This chain uses TRBV25-1 with TRBJ2-4; a possible D gene is TRBD1 (6 bases). The DNA end is more similar to TRBJ2-5, so the J call may be wrong. The CDR3 contains 14 residues. Looked up from germline, CDR1 is MGHDK and CDR2 is SYGVNS. For the CDR3, the DNA is TGTGCCAGCAGTGAATATGAGGGGGTAGAGACCCAGTACTTC. It encodes CASSEYEGVETQYF.

This chain uses TRBV5-5 with TRBJ2-3; the D gene is possibly TRBD2 (6 bases). Germline lookup yields CDR1 SGHKS and CDR2 YYEKEE (reference sequence). The CDR3 length is 16 residues. Trimming took off 0 bases at V and 3 bases at J, with 14 bases between the two ends. CDR3 nucleotides: TGTGCCAGCAGCTTGGGGGCGGGACTGACTACAGATACGCAGTATTTT. This gives the protein CASSLGAGLTTDTQYF.

The rearrangement joins TRBV3-1 to TRBJ2-3; no clear D gene. Trimming took 1 base from V and 14 from J, leaving 13 bases between them. Germline CDR1 reads LGHDT; CDR2 reads YNNKEL (reference sequence). The CDR3 contains 12 residues. CDR3 sequence: CASSQGPIQPYF. In nucleotides, the CDR3 is TGTGCCAGCAGCCAAGGTCCTATTCAGCCGTATTTT.